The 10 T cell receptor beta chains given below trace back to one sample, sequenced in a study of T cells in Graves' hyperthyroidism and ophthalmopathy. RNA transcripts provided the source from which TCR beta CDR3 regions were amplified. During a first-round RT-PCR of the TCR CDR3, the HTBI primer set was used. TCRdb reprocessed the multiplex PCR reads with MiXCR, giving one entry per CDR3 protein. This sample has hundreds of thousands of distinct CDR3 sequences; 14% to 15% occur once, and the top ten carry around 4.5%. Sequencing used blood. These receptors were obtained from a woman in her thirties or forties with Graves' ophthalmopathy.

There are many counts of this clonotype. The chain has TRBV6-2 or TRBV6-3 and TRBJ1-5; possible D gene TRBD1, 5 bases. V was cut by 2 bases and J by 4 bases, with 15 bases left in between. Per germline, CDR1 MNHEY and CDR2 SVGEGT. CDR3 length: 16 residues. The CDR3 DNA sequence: TGTGCCAGCAGTTACCCTGGGGCAGGGCCAAATCAGCCCCAGCATTTT. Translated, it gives CASSYPGAGPNQPQHF.

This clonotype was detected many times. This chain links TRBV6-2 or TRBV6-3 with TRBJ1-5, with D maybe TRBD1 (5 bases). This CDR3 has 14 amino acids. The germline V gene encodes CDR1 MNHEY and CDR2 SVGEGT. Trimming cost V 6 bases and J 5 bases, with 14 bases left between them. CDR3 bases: TGTGCCAGCAGCTCGTCTGCAGGGTATCAGCCCCAGCATTTT. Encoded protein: CASSSSAGYQPQHF.

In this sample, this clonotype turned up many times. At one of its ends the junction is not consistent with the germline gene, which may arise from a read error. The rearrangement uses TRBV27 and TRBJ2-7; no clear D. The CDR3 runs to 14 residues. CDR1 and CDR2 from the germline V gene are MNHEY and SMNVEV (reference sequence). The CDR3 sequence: CASRTSPSSYERYF. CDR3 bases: TGTGCCAGCAGAACATCTCCGAGCTCCTACGAGCGGTACTTC.

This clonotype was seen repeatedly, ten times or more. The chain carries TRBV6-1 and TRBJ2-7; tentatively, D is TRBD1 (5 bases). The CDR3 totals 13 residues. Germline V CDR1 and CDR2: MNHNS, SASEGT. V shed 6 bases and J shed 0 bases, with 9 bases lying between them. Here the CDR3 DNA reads TGTGCCAGCAGGAAGACAGACTCCTACGAGCAGTACTTC. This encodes CASRKTDSYEQYF.

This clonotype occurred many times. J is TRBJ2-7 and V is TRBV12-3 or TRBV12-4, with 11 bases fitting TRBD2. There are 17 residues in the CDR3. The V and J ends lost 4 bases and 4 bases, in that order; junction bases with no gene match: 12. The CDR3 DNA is TGTGCCAGCAGTTCGGGACTAGCGGCCTATAGGCCTTACGAGCAGTACTTC. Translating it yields CASSSGLAAYRPYEQYF.

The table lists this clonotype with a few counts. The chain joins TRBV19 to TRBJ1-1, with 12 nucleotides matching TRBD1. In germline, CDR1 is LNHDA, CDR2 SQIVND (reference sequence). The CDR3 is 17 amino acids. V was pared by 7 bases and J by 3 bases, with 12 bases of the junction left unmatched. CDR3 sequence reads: CASIPNPGQGAYTEAFF. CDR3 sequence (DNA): TGTGCCAGTATCCCCAACCCGGGACAGGGGGCGTACACTGAAGCTTTCTTT.

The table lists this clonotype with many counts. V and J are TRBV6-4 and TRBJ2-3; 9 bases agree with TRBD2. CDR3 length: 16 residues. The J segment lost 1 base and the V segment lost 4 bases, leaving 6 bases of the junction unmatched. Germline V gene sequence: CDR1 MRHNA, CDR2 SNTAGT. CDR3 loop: CASSALAGEGTDTQYF. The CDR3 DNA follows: TGTGCCAGCAGTGCCTTAGCGGGAGAGGGCACAGATACGCAGTATTTT.

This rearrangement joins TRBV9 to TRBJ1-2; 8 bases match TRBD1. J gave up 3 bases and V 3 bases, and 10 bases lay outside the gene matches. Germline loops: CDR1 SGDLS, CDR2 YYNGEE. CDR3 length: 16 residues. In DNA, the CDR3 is TGTGCCAGCAGCGGTAGGCCAACGACAGGGGACTATGGCTACACCTTC. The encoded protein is CASSGRPTTGDYGYTF.

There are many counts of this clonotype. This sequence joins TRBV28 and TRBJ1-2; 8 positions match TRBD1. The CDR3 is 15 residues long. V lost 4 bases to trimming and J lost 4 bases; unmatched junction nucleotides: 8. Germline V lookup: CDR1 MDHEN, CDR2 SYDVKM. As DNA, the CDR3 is TGTGCCAGCAGTTACCAGGACAGGGAAGGCTATGGCTACACCTTC. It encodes CASSYQDREGYGYTF.

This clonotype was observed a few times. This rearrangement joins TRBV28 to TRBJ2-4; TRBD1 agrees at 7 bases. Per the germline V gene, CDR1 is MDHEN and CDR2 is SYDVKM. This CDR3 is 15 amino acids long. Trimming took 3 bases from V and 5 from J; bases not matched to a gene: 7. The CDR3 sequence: CASSFAGTDENIQYF. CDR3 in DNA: TGTGCCAGCAGTTTCGCCGGGACAGATGAAAACATTCAGTACTTC. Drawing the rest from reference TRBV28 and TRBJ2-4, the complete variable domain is DVKVTQSSRYLVKRTGEKVFLECVQDMDHENMFWYRQDPGLGLRLIYFSYDVKMKEKGDIPEGYSVSREKKERFSLILESASTNQTSMYLCASSFAGTDENIQYFGAGTRLSVL.